One sample yielded the 4 T cell receptor beta chains listed below, sequenced in a study of blood T cell repertoires in COVID-19. Clones were read by immunoSEQ multiplex PCR, and TCRdb kept only the in-frame ones, dropping some. The repertoire holds over 200,000 clones, with 80% to 90% as singletons. The sequenced sample consisted of peripheral blood. The source of these receptors is a man older than 75 with acute or convalescent COVID-19.

This clone was recorded a few times. The V call is TRBV19, the J call TRBJ1-1; no clear D gene. The germline V gene has CDR1 LNHDA and CDR2 SQIVND (reference sequence). The V end lost 8 bases, the J end lost 3 bases, and 16 bases lay between the germline ends. The CDR3 spans 14 residues. CDR3 sequence: CASWRAVPYTEAFF. CDR3 DNA sequence: TGTGCCAGTTGGAGGGCCGTTCCTTACACTGAAGCTTTCTTT.

This chain links TRBV30 with TRBJ1-6; no definite D call. Germline values: CDR1 GTSNPN, CDR2 SVGIG (reference sequence). The CDR3 covers 15 residues. Trimming took 4 bases from V and 4 from J, leaving 14 bases between them. This CDR3 is CAWNLRSGYNSPLHF. CDR3 DNA sequence: TGTGCCTGGAATCTCCGTTCGGGTTATAATTCACCCCTCCACTTT.

The J gene is TRBJ1-2, the V gene TRBV6-5, with D possibly being TRBD1 (6 bases). The CDR3 consists of 13 residues. The V end lost 2 bases, the J end lost 8 bases, and 12 bases lay between the germline ends. Germline CDR1 is MNHEY and CDR2 is SVGAGI. The chain's CDR3 is CASSYLGAEGYTF. CDR3 nucleotide sequence: TGTGCCAGCAGTTACCTGGGGGCGGAAGGCTACACCTTC.

This clone has ten or more counts. The chain recombines TRBV5-5 with TRBJ1-2; TRBD1 aligns across 7 bases. Germline CDR1 and CDR2: SGHKS and YYEKEE (reference sequence). J was trimmed by 4 bases and V by 3 bases; bases with no gene match: 3. The CDR3 has 13 residues. CDR3 bases: TGTGCCAGCAGCTCAACAGGGGCCTATGGCTACACCTTC. This encodes CASSSTGAYGYTF.